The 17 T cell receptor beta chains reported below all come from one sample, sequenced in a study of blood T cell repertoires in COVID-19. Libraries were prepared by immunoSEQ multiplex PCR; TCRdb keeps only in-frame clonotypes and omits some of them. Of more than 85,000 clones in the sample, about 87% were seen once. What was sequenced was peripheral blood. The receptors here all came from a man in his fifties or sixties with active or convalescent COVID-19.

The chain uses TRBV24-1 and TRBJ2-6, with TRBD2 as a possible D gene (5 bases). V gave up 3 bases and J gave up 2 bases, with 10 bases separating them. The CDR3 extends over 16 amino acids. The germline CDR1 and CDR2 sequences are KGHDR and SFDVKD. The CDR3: CATSDPGRAGANVLTF. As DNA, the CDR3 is TGTGCCACCAGTGATCCGGGAAGGGCTGGGGCCAACGTCCTGACTTTC.

The CDR3 here is CASSEAGTGVETQYF. The DNA of the CDR3 is TGTGCCAGCAGTGAAGCCGGGACAGGGGTAGAGACCCAGTACTTC. The chain employs TRBV6-1 and TRBJ2-5, with TRBD1 matching over 10 bases. The ends lost 0 bases at V and 4 bases at J; junction bases unmatched: 2. This CDR3 is built from 15 residues. Germline V gives CDR1 MNHNS, CDR2 SASEGT.

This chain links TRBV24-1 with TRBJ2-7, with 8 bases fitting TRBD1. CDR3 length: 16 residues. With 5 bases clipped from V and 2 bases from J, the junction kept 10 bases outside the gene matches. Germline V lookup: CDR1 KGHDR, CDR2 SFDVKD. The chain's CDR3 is CATSAGQGKPTYEQYV. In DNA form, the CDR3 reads TGTGCCACCAGTGCAGGACAGGGTAAGCCCACCTACGAGCAGTACGTC.

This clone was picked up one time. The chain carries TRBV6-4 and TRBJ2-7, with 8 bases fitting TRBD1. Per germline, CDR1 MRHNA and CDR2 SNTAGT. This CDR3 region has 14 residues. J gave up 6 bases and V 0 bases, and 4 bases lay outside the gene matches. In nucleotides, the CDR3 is TGTGCCAGCAGTGACTCGGAGGACAGGGCCGAGCAGTACGTC. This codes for CASSDSEDRAEQYV.

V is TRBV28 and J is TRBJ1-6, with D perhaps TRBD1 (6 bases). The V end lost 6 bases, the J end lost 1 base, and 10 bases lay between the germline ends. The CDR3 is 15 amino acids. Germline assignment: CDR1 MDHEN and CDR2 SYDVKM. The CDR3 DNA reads TGTGCCAGCAGGGCCGGGACATCCTATAATTCACCCCTCCACTTT. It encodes CASRAGTSYNSPLHF. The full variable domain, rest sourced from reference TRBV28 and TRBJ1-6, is DVKVTQSSRYLVKRTGEKVFLECVQDMDHENMFWYRQDPGLGLRLIYFSYDVKMKEKGDIPEGYSVSREKKERFSLILESASTNQTSMYLCASRAGTSYNSPLHFGNGTRLTVT.

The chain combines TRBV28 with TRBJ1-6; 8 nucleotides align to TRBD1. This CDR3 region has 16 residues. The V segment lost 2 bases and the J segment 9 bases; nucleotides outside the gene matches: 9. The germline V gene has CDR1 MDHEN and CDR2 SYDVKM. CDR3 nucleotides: TGTGCCAGCAGTTTACCCAGGGGGCGCTTGGCTTCACCCCTCCACTTT. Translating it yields CASSLPRGRLASPLHF.

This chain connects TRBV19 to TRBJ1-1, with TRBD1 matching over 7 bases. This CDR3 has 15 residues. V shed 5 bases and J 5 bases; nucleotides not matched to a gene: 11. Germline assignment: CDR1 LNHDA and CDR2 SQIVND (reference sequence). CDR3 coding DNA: TGTGCCAGTAGTCCCCGACAGGGTGGTGGAACTGAAGCTTTCTTT. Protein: CASSPRQGGGTEAFF. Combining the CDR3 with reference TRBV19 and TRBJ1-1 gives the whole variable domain DGGITQSPKYLFRKEGQNVTLSCEQNLNHDAMYWYRQDPGQGLRLIYYSQIVNDFQKGDIAEGYSVSREKKESFPLTVTSAQKNPTAFYLCASSPRQGGGTEAFFGQGTRLTVV.

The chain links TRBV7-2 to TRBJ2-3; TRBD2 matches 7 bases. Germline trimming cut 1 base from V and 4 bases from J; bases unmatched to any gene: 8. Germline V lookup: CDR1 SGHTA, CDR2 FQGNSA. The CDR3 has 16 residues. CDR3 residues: CASSLGLRGWSDTQYF. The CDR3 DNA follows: TGTGCCAGCAGCTTAGGGCTGCGGGGGTGGTCAGATACGCAGTATTTT. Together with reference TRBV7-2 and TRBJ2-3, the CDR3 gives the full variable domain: GAGVSQSPSNKVTEKGKDVELRCDPISGHTALYWYRQSLGQGLEFLIYFQGNSAPDKSGLPSDRFSAERTGGSVSTLTIQRTQQEDSAVYLCASSLGLRGWSDTQYFGPGTRLTVL.

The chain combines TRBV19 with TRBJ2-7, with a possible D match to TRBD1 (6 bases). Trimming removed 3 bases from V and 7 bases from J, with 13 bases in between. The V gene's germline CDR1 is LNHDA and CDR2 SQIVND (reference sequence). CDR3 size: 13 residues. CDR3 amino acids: CASSMKTGYEQYF. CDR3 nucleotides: TGTGCCAGTAGTATGAAGACAGGCTATGAGCAGTACTTC.

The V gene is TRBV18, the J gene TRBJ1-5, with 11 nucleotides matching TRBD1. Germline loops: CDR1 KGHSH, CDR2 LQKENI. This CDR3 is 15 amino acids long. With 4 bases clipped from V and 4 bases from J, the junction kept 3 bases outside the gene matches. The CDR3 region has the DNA TGTGCCAGCTCACTGGGACAGGGGGTAAATCAGCCCCAGCATTTT. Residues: CASSLGQGVNQPQHF.

For the CDR3, the DNA is TGTGCCAGCAGTTTATCCGGCTATGGCTACACCTTC. Encoded protein: CASSLSGYGYTF. The V gene is TRBV27, the J gene TRBJ1-2; D is undetermined. CDR1 MNHEY and CDR2 SMNVEV come from the germline V gene (reference sequence). The V end lost 0 bases, the J end lost 4 bases, and 3 bases lay between the germline ends. The CDR3 contains 12 residues.

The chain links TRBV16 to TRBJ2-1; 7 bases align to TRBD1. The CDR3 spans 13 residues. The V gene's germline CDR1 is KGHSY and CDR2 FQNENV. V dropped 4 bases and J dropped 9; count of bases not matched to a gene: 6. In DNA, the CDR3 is TGTGCCAGCAGCCCTGGGACAGAGGGTGAGCAGTTCTTC. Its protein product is CASSPGTEGEQFF.

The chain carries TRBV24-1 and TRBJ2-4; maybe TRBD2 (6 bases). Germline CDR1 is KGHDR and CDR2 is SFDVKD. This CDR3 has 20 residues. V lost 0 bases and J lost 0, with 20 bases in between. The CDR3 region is CATSDLYMRIGGRAKNIQYF. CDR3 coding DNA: TGTGCCACCAGTGATTTGTACATGCGTATTGGGGGGAGAGCCAAAAACATTCAGTACTTC.

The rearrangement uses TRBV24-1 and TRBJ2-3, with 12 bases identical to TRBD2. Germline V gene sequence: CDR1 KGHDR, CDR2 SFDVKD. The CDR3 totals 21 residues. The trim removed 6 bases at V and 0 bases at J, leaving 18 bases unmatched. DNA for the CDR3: TGTGCCACCAGTTTAGGTTCGGCTAGCGGGGGGGAATCCTCTAGCACAGATACGCAGTATTTT. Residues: CATSLGSASGGESSSTDTQYF.

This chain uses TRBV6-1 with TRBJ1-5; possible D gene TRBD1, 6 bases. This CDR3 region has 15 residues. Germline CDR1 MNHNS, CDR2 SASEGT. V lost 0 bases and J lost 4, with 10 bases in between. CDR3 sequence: CASSEAGAANQPQHF. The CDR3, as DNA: TGTGCCAGCAGTGAAGCGGGGGCAGCTAATCAGCCCCAGCATTTT.

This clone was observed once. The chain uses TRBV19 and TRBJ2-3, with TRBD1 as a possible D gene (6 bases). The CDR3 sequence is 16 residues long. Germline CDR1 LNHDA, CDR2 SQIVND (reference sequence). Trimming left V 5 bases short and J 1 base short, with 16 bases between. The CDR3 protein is CASSAYRVGGTDTQYF. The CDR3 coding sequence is TGTGCCAGTAGTGCCTACAGGGTTGGAGGCACAGATACGCAGTATTTT.

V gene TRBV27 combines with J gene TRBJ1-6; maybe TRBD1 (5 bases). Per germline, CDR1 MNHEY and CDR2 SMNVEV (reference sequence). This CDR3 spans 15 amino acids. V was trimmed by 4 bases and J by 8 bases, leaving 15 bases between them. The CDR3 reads CASSSVRQLDSPLHF. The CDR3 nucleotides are TGTGCCAGCAGTTCGGTGAGACAGCTAGATTCACCCCTCCACTTT.